The entry that follows covers one TCR beta chain sequence. The method was immunoSEQ multiplex PCR; TCRdb's version includes in-frame clones alone and lacks a portion of them. The sample consists of about 960,000 clones, 70% to 85% of them appearing once. Per the germline V gene, CDR1 is SGHVS and CDR2 is FQNEAQ. The V end was cut by 1 base, the J end by 6 bases, with 9 bases between. The CDR3 length is 13 residues. This specimen belongs to a study of shared clonotypes between healthy human individuals. The sample was memory CD4+ T cells sorted from blood. Documented subset: CD45RA-negative fraction. This sequence originates from a man aged 18 to 29 in good health. The chain combines TRBV7-8 with TRBJ1-1, with D unresolved. The DNA for the CDR3 is TGTGCCAGCAGCTTAGGAGGGAATGCTGAAGCTTTCTTT. It translates to CASSLGGNAEAFF.